The 12 T cell receptor beta chains below were found in one sample sequenced in a study of blood T cell repertoires in COVID-19. Clones were sequenced by immunoSEQ multiplex PCR, and TCRdb holds only the in-frame ones, with some missing. The table lists roughly 130,000 clones, roughly four fifths of them singletons. Sequences were obtained from peripheral blood. The origin of the receptors is a woman between 55 and 75 years old with acute or convalescent COVID-19.

The chain has TRBV24-1 and TRBJ2-3; maybe TRBD2 (6 bases). Trimming left V 6 bases short and J 4 bases short, with 13 bases between. The length of the CDR3 is 14 residues. Germline values: CDR1 KGHDR, CDR2 SFDVKD. CDR3 in DNA: TGTGCCACCAGTAGGGAGGTCCCGCCAGATACGCAGTATTTT. Protein product: CATSREVPPDTQYF.

The chain recombines TRBV4-2 with TRBJ2-1; 7 bases align to TRBD2. This CDR3 comprises 14 residues. Losses at the gene ends were 3 bases for V and 6 bases for J; bases not matched to a gene: 5. CDR1 and CDR2 from the germline V gene are LGHNA and YNFKEQ. The CDR3 DNA sequence: TGTGCCAGCAGCCAGCCTAGCGGCAGCAATGAGCAGTTCTTC. This gives the protein CASSQPSGSNEQFF.

The chain is built from TRBV19 and TRBJ1-2; 8 bases match TRBD1. This CDR3 comprises 17 residues. The germline gives CDR1 LNHDA, CDR2 SQIVND (reference sequence). V was clipped by 5 bases and J by 2 bases; unmatched bases: 13. CDR3 DNA sequence: TGTGCCAGTAGTGCCCTACATCGACAGGGGCAAAACTATGGCTACACCTTC. Its protein is CASSALHRQGQNYGYTF.

J is TRBJ2-7 and V is TRBV10-3; D is possibly TRBD1 (6 bases). Germline V gene sequence: CDR1 ENHRY, CDR2 SYGVKD. V lost 10 bases to trimming and J lost 2 bases, with 9 bases between them. CDR3 length: 11 amino acids. The chain's CDR3 is CASQGTYEQYV. The CDR3 nucleotides are TGTGCCAGCCAGGGGACCTACGAGCAGTACGTC.

V and J are TRBV2 and TRBJ2-7, with D possibly being TRBD1 (6 bases). Trimming took off 11 bases at V and 1 base at J, with 12 bases between the two ends. The CDR3 runs to 12 residues. Germline CDR1 is SNHLY and CDR2 is FYNNEI. The DNA for the CDR3 is TGTGCCGGATCCGGGACATCCTACGAGCAGTACTTC. Translated, it gives CAGSGTSYEQYF. Complete variable domain (other parts from reference TRBV2 and TRBJ2-7): EPEVTQTPSHQVTQMGQEVILRCVPISNHLYFYWYRQILGQKVEFLVSFYNNEISEKSEIFDDQFSVERPDGSNFTLKIRSTKLEDSAMYFCAGSGTSYEQYFGPGTRLTVT.

This chain links TRBV18 with TRBJ1-2, with 12 bases identical to TRBD1. The CDR3 spans 15 residues. Germline V gene data show CDR1 as KGHSH and CDR2 as LQKENI. V dropped 3 bases and J dropped 8; count of bases not matched to a gene: 7. CDR3 DNA: TGTGCCAGCTCACCCCCGGGACAGGGGGCTGGAGGCTACACCTTC. Translating it yields CASSPPGQGAGGYTF.

V is TRBV5-1 and J is TRBJ2-7; a weak D match, TRBD1 (5 bases). The CDR3 is 14 amino acids. The germline V and J ends were trimmed by 1 base and 0 bases, with 8 bases remaining between them. Germline CDR1 SGHRS, CDR2 YFSETQ. The CDR3 loop reads CASSLQGFSYEQYF. DNA for the CDR3: TGCGCCAGCAGCTTGCAGGGTTTCTCCTACGAGCAGTACTTC.

V and J are TRBV11-2 and TRBJ1-1, with D hard to call. The V and J ends lost 2 bases and 0 bases respectively, with 4 bases between them. Germline lookup yields CDR1 SGHAT and CDR2 FQNNGV. The CDR3 extends over 13 amino acids. CDR3 sequence: CASSLSMNTEAFF. The CDR3 nucleotides read TGTGCCAGCAGCTTATCCATGAACACTGAAGCTTTCTTT.

For the CDR3, the DNA is TGTGCCAGTAGCCCCTGGACAGGGGTTAATTCACCCCTCCACTTT. Its translation: CASSPWTGVNSPLHF. The V gene is TRBV19, the J gene TRBJ1-6; TRBD1 aligns across 9 bases. V shed 6 bases, J shed 6 bases, and the junction held 6 bases outside the gene matches. The CDR3 consists of 15 residues. In germline, CDR1 is LNHDA, CDR2 SQIVND (reference sequence). The whole variable domain, remainder taken from reference TRBV19 and TRBJ1-6, is DGGITQSPKYLFRKEGQNVTLSCEQNLNHDAMYWYRQDPGQGLRLIYYSQIVNDFQKGDIAEGYSVSREKKESFPLTVTSAQKNPTAFYLCASSPWTGVNSPLHFGNGTRLTVT.

The V gene is TRBV5-1, the J gene TRBJ2-1, with D maybe TRBD1 (6 bases). Germline loops: CDR1 SGHRS, CDR2 YFSETQ. V dropped 3 bases and J dropped 5 bases, with 12 bases sitting between them. The CDR3 spans 14 residues. CDR3: CASSSGTPNNEQFF. CDR3 bases: TGCGCCAGCAGCTCCGGGACACCGAACAATGAGCAGTTCTTC.

This clone was found a few times. The genes are TRBV9 and TRBJ1-1; 10 bases map to TRBD1. Trimming took 4 bases from V and 9 from J; bases not matched to a gene: 9. The CDR3 is 14 amino acids. Germline V gene data show CDR1 as SGDLS and CDR2 as YYNGEE. CDR3 bases: TGTGCCAGCAGCCCGGGACAGGGGAGTGCACAAGCTTTCTTT. As protein: CASSPGQGSAQAFF.

This chain joins TRBV5-1 and TRBJ1-2; possibly TRBD1 for D (6 bases). In germline, CDR1 is SGHRS, CDR2 YFSETQ. CDR3 length: 14 amino acids. The V and J ends lost 8 bases and 4 bases respectively, with 18 bases between them. The DNA for the CDR3 is TGCGCCAGTCGAGACAGGAATTTCCCCTATGGCTACACCTTC. It yields the protein CASRDRNFPYGYTF.